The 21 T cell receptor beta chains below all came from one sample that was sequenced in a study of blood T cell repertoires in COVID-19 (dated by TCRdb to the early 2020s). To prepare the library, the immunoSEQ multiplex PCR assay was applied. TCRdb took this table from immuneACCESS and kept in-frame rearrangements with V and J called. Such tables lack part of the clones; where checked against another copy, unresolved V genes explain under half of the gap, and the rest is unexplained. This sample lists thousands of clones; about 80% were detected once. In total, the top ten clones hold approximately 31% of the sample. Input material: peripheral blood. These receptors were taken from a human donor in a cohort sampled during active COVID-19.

The CDR3 nucleotides read TGTGCCAGTAGTATAACAGGGTCGAGCACAGATACGCAGTATTTT. Translating gives CASSITGSSTDTQYF. The chain employs TRBV19 and TRBJ2-3; a possible D gene is TRBD1 (6 bases). With 2 bases removed from V and 0 bases from J, the gap between germline ends came to 9 bases. Germline CDR1 is LNHDA and CDR2 is SQIVND (reference sequence). CDR3 length: 15 amino acids.

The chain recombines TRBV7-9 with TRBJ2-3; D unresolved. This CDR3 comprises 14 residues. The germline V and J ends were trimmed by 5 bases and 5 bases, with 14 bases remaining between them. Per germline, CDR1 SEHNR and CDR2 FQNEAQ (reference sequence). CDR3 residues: CASSRGQTGDTQYF. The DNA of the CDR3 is TGTGCCAGCAGCCGAGGCCAAACGGGAGATACGCAGTATTTT.

The CDR3 DNA is TGTGCCAGCAGCTTAGCCTCTCTAGCGGAGGAGACCCAGTACTTC. It yields the protein CASSLASLAEETQYF. The V and J genes are TRBV7-6 and TRBJ2-5; 7 bases are shared with TRBD2. After removal of 0 bases from V and 5 bases from J, the junction contained 6 bases not matched to a gene. This CDR3 comprises 15 residues. CDR1 and CDR2 (germline): SGHVS, FNYEAQ.

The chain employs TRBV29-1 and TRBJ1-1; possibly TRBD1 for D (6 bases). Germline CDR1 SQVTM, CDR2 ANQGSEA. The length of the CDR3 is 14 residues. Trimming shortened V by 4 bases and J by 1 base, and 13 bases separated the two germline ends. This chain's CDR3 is CSVVALQGNTEAFF. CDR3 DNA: TGCAGCGTTGTAGCTTTACAGGGGAACACTGAAGCTTTCTTT.

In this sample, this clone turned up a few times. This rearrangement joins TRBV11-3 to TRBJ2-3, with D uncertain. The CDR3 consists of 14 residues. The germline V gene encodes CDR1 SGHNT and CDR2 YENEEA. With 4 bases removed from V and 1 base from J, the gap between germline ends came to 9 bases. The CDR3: CASSSAEGTDTQYF. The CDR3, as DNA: TGTGCCAGCAGCTCCGCGGAAGGCACAGATACGCAGTATTTT.

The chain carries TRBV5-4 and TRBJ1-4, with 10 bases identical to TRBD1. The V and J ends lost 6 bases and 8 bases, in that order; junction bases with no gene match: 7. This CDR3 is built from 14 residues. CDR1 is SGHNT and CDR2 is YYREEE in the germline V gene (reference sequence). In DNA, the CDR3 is TGTGCCAGCACCATTGGGGACAGGGGAGAAAAACTGTTTTTT. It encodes CASTIGDRGEKLFF.

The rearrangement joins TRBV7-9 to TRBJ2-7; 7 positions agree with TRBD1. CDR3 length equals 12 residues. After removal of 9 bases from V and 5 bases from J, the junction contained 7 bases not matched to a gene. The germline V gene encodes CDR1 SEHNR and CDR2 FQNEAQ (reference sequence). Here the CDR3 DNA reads TGTGCCAGTAGGACAGGCAACCACGAGCAGTACGTC. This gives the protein CASRTGNHEQYV.

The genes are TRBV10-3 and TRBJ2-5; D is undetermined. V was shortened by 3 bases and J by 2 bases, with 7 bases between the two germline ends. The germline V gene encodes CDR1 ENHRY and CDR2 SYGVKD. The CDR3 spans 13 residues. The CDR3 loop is CAISDRVQETQYF. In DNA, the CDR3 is TGTGCCATCAGTGACCGGGTGCAAGAGACCCAGTACTTC.

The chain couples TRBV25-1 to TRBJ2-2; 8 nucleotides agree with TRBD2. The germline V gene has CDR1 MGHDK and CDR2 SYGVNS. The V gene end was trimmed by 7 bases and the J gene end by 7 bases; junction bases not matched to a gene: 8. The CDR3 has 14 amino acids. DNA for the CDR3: TGTGCCAGCACAGAAGGACTAGCCGACGGGGAGCTGTTTTTT. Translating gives CASTEGLADGELFF.

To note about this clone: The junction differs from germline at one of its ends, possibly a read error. Written as DNA, the CDR3 is TGTGCCAGTAGTATAGGGGCAGTTAAGGTCTTC. It codes for CASSIGAVKVF. The chain uses TRBV19 and TRBJ2-1; D call uncertain. CDR1 is LNHDA, CDR2 SQIVND, per germline (reference sequence). The CDR3 has 11 residues.

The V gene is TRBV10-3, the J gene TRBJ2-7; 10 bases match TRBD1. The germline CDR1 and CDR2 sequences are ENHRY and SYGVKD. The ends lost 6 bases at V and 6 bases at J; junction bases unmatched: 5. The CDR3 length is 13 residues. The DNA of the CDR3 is TGTGCCATCAGAGAACGACAGGGGGCCGAGCAGTACTTC. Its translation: CAIRERQGAEQYF.

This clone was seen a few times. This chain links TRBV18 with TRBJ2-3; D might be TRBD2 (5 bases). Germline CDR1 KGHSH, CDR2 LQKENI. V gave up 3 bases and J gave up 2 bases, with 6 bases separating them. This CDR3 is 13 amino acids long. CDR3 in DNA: TGTGCCAGCTCACCCGGACTCACAGATACGCAGTATTTT. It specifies CASSPGLTDTQYF.

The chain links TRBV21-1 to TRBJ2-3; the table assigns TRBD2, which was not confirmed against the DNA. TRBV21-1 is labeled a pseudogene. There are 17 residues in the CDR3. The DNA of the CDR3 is TGTGCCAGCAGCAAAGTACATTCCGTTCCCGGCGGAGATACGCAGTATTTT. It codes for CASSKVHSVPGGDTQYF.

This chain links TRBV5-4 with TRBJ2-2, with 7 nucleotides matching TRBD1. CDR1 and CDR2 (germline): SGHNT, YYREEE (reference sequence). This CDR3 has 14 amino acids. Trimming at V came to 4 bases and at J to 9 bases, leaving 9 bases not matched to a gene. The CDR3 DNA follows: TGTGCCAGCAGCCGCAATAGACAGGGATGGGAGCTGTTTTTT. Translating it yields CASSRNRQGWELFF.

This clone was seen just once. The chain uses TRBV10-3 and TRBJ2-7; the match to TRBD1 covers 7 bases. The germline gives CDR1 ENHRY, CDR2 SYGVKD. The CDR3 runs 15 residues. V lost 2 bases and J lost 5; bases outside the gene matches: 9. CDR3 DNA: TGTGCCATCAGTGAGCTAGACAGGGCCGTAAACGAGCAGTACTTC. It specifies CAISELDRAVNEQYF.

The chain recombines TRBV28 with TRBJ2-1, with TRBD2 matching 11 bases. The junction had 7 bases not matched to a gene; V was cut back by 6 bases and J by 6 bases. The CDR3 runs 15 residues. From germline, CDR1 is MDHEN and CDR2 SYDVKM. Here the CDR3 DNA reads TGTGCCAGCAGCCCAGGACTAGCGGGTGTCAATGAGCAGTTCTTC. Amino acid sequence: CASSPGLAGVNEQFF.

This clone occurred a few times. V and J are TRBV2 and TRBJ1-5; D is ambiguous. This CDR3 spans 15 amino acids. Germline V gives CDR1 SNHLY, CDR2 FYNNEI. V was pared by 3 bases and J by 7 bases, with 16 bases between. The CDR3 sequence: CASSDGLSTGQPQHF. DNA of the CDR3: TGTGCCAGCAGTGATGGGTTGTCTACGGGACAGCCCCAGCATTTT.

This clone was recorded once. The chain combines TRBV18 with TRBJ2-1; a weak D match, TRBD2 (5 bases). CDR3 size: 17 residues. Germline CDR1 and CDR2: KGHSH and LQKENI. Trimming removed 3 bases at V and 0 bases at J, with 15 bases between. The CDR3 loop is CASSPPRAQSSYNEQFF. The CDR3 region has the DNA TGTGCCAGCTCACCTCCGCGGGCCCAGAGCTCCTACAATGAGCAGTTCTTC.

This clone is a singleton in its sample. The CDR3 protein is CASSLSPNTGELFF. CDR3 coding DNA: TGTGCCAGCAGCTTATCTCCGAACACCGGGGAGCTGTTTTTT. The chain employs TRBV11-3 and TRBJ2-2; no definite D call. Trimming cost V 2 bases and J 0 bases, with 4 bases left between them. Germline lookup yields CDR1 SGHNT and CDR2 YENEEA. This CDR3 has 14 amino acids.

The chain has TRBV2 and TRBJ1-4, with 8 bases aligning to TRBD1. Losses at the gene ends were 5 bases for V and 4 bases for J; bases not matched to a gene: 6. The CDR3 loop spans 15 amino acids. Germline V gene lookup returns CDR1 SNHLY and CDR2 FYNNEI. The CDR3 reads CASSFTGGYNEKLFF. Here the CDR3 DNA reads TGTGCCAGCAGTTTTACAGGGGGATATAATGAAAAACTGTTTTTT.

For the CDR3, the DNA is TGTGCCACCGAGGCAGGGTATGGCTACACCTTC. Amino acids: CATEAGYGYTF. J is TRBJ1-2 and V is TRBV24-1; D might be TRBD1 (5 bases). The V end lost 9 bases, the J end lost 5 bases, and 9 bases lay between the germline ends. CDR3 size: 11 residues. Germline V gives CDR1 KGHDR, CDR2 SFDVKD.